This T cell receptor (beta chain) was documented in a study of blood T cell repertoires in COVID-19. Across the study: Acute and convalescent COVID-19 samples came from the United States, Italy and Spain. Nucleic acid was either cDNA or gDNA, and it came from T cells, B-cell-depleted T cells, or PBMCs.

As handled by the study authors: The assay estimated nucleated cells by amplifying reference gene primers. Assay: immunoSEQ multiplex PCR; the TCRdb copy retains only in-frame clones and omits some. V and J calls and clone size are those listed in that table; D and trimming were worked out from the DNA. The sample gives about 230,000 clones, over 80% of which show up once; 27% is in the top ten. V was clipped by 5 bases and J by 5 bases; unmatched bases: 5. The CDR3 extends over 14 amino acids. CDR1 is GTSNPN and CDR2 is SVGIG in the germline V gene (reference sequence). With respect to this clone: Other nucleotide sequences in the sample specify the same CDR3.

This chain connects TRBV30 to TRBJ2-5, with 13 nucleotides matching TRBD2. The source of this sequence is a man aged 40-55 years with acute or convalescent COVID-19. The source material was peripheral blood. In DNA, the CDR3 is TGTGCCTGGGGACTAGCGGGAGTCGGCGAGACCCAGTACTTC. Translation: CAWGLAGVGETQYF.